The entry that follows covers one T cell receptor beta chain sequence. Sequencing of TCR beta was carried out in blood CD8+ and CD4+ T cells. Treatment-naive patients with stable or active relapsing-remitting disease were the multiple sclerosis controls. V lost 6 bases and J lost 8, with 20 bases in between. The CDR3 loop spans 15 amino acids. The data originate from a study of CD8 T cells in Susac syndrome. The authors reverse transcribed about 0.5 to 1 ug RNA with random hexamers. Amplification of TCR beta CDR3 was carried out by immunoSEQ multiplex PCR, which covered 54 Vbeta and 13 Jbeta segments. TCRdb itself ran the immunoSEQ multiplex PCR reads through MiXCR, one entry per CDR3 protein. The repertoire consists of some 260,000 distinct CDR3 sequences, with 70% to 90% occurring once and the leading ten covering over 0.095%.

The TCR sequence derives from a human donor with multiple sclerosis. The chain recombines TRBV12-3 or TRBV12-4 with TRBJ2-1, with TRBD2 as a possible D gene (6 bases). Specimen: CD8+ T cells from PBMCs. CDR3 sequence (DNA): TGTGCCAGCAGCCCCGGGACTTCGAAGGTAGATGAGCAGTTCTTC. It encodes CASSPGTSKVDEQFF.